Following are 5 T cell receptor beta chains from one sample sequenced in a study of blood T cell repertoires in COVID-19 (dated by TCRdb to the early 2020s). The method behind the library was the immunoSEQ multiplex PCR assay. TCRdb carries this immuneACCESS record with in-frame sequences only. Its versions omit some clonotypes, under half of them owing to an unresolved V gene in the studies checked, with the rest unexplained. The sample contains some 140,000 clones, around 73% of them found a single time. Clones ranked in the top ten supply about 10% of the sample. Material for sequencing was peripheral blood. These receptors were obtained from a man aged 60-69 years who had recovered from COVID-19.

The rearrangement uses TRBV27 and TRBJ2-1; 9 nucleotides match TRBD2. The trim removed 11 bases at V and 5 bases at J, leaving 19 bases unmatched. Germline loops: CDR1 MNHEY, CDR2 SMNVEV (reference sequence). The CDR3 runs 17 residues. The CDR3 loop is CAGSLGVAGAVDNEQFF. The CDR3, as DNA: TGTGCCGGTAGTTTGGGAGTAGCGGGAGCGGTGGACAATGAGCAGTTCTTC.

The chain carries TRBV5-1 and TRBJ2-3, with D perhaps matching TRBD1 (5 bases). Germline V gives CDR1 SGHRS, CDR2 YFSETQ. CDR3 length equals 16 residues. V was trimmed by 0 bases and J by 0 bases, leaving 11 bases between them. The CDR3 here is CASSLARQSSTDTQYF. The DNA of the CDR3 is TGCGCCAGCAGCTTGGCCAGACAGTCTAGCACAGATACGCAGTATTTT.

The J gene is TRBJ2-7, the V gene TRBV28, with 7 bases aligning to TRBD1. CDR3 length: 11 amino acids. Per the germline V gene, CDR1 is MDHEN and CDR2 is SYDVKM. V lost 7 bases, J lost 3 bases, and 0 bases stayed unmatched. This CDR3 reads CASNRGYEQYF. CDR3 in DNA: TGTGCCAGCAACAGGGGCTACGAGCAGTACTTC.

J is TRBJ1-5 and V is TRBV19; TRBD1 is a possible D gene (5 bases). V was trimmed by 7 bases and J by 3 bases, leaving 10 bases between them. The germline V gene encodes CDR1 LNHDA and CDR2 SQIVND (reference sequence). CDR3 size: 13 residues. In DNA form, the CDR3 reads TGTGCCAGTAACAGGTTCCCCAATCAGCCCCAGCATTTT. This codes for CASNRFPNQPQHF.

The count of this clone is one. J is TRBJ1-2 and V is TRBV4-1; a possible D gene is TRBD1 (6 bases). Looked up from germline, CDR1 is MGHRA and CDR2 is YSYEKL. V gave up 1 base and J gave up 6 bases, with 15 bases separating them. The CDR3 covers 15 residues. CDR3 coding DNA: TGCGCCAGCAGCCAAGCCCAGGGGCGGCAGGATGGCTACACCTTC. It translates to CASSQAQGRQDGYTF.